This TCR beta chain derives from a study of T cell responses to AZD1222 COVID-19 vaccine. Assay: immunoSEQ multiplex PCR; the TCRdb copy retains only in-frame clones and omits some. The sample has roughly 120,000 clones, approximately 85% seen once; the top ten hold roughly 9.1%. The clonotype originates from an adult in good health. The material was peripheral blood, obtained on day 0 of AZD1222 vaccination.

CDR3 residues: CASSPTGAVGYGYTF. CDR3 DNA sequence: TGTGCCAGCAGCCCGACAGGGGCGGTTGGGTATGGCTACACCTTC. V and J are TRBV5-5 and TRBJ1-2, with 8 bases lining up with TRBD1. There are 15 residues in the CDR3. The germline V gene has CDR1 SGHKS and CDR2 YYEKEE (reference sequence). With 4 bases clipped from V and 5 bases from J, the junction kept 10 bases outside the gene matches.